What follows are 18 T cell receptor beta chains derived from one specimen sequenced in a study of T cell repertoires in urothelial bladder cancer. Repertoires were generated with immunoSEQ multiplex PCR, while TCRdb's copy carries only in-frame clones and drops some. The sample lists under 15,000 clones, 60% to 75% occurring once. The sequencing input was tumor-infiltrating cells from bladder cancer. These receptors were obtained from a human donor with urothelial carcinoma.

The chain employs TRBV10-2 and TRBJ2-3; either TRBD1 or TRBD2 may supply D (5 bases each). The CDR3 runs 12 residues. V lost 4 bases to trimming and J lost 4 bases, with 6 bases between them. Germline loops: CDR1 WSHSY, CDR2 SAAADI. The CDR3 DNA follows: TGCGCCAGCAGTGGAGGGGCAGATACGCAGTATTTT. Its protein product is CASSGGADTQYF.

The rearrangement links TRBV6-1 to TRBJ1-2; possible D gene TRBD1, 6 bases. V was trimmed by 1 base and J by 7 bases, leaving 22 bases between them. CDR1 is MNHNS and CDR2 is SASEGT in the germline V gene. The length of the CDR3 is 17 residues. CDR3 DNA: TGTGCCAGCAGTGAAGGACGGGGGGGGCTGGGTCCCTCTGGCTACACCTTC. Translation gives CASSEGRGGLGPSGYTF.

This sequence joins TRBV6-6 and TRBJ2-3; D not resolved. Deletions cut 8 bases from V and 2 bases from J, with 8 bases between. Germline loops: CDR1 MNHNY, CDR2 SVGAGI (reference sequence). The CDR3 has 12 amino acids. The CDR3 sequence is CASQSPTDTQYF. The CDR3 bases are TGTGCCAGCCAAAGCCCCACAGATACGCAGTATTTT.

V and J are TRBV5-6 and TRBJ2-1, with D possibly matching TRBD2 (6 bases). Per germline, CDR1 SGHDT and CDR2 YYEEEE. Trimming left V 1 base short and J 3 bases short, with 20 bases between. The CDR3 extends over 18 amino acids. CDR3 region: CASSLSRAGTLLYNEQFF. The CDR3 DNA follows: TGTGCCAGCAGCTTGTCTCGAGCCGGGACTTTACTCTACAATGAGCAGTTCTTC.

The chain recombines TRBV19 with TRBJ2-3, with 7 positions matching TRBD2. The CDR3 runs to 14 residues. Germline V gene lookup returns CDR1 LNHDA and CDR2 SQIVND (reference sequence). V trimming: 6 bases; J trimming: 4 bases; junction bases outside the gene matches: 7. The CDR3 protein is CASSLGGDPDTQYF. In DNA, the CDR3 is TGTGCCAGTAGCCTGGGAGGGGACCCAGATACGCAGTATTTT. Full variable domain (missing parts from reference TRBV19 and TRBJ2-3): DGGITQSPKYLFRKEGQNVTLSCEQNLNHDAMYWYRQDPGQGLRLIYYSQIVNDFQKGDIAEGYSVSREKKESFPLTVTSAQKNPTAFYLCASSLGGDPDTQYFGPGTRLTVL.

The V and J genes are TRBV4-3 and TRBJ2-5; D unresolved. Germline CDR1 is LGHNA and CDR2 is YSLEER. The CDR3 contains 13 residues. Trimming removed 6 bases at V and 5 bases at J, with 13 bases between. The CDR3 loop reads CASSRVLGETQYF. Here the CDR3 DNA reads TGCGCCAGCAGTCGGGTCCTAGGGGAGACCCAGTACTTC.

The chain couples TRBV19 to TRBJ1-5, with 8 bases aligning to TRBD1. Losses at the gene ends were 5 bases for V and 7 bases for J; bases not matched to a gene: 13. CDR3 length: 16 amino acids. Germline CDR1 reads LNHDA; CDR2 reads SQIVND (reference sequence). The CDR3 nucleotides are TGTGCCAGTAGTGCTTCCCCCGGACAGGGCGGGCAGCCCCAGCATTTT. This sequence encodes CASSASPGQGGQPQHF.

This rearrangement joins TRBV12-5 to TRBJ1-2; no reliable D call. Germline-derived CDR1 and CDR2 are LGHNT and FRNRAP. Trimming took off 1 base at V and 4 bases at J, with 7 bases between the two ends. The CDR3 is made up of 13 amino acids. The CDR3 nucleotides are TGTGCTAGTGGTTTGGCGACAACCTATGGCTACACCTTC. Translation gives CASGLATTYGYTF.

The chain uses TRBV5-3 and TRBJ2-3, with 7 bases identical to TRBD2. TRBV5-3 is recorded as an ORF, its role being uncertain. Trimming took 1 base from V and 3 from J; bases not matched to a gene: 8. CDR3 length: 16 amino acids. The CDR3 loop reads CARSLSSSGATDTQYF. CDR3 sequence (DNA): TGTGCCAGAAGCTTGAGTTCCAGCGGGGCTACAGATACGCAGTATTTT.

The chain has TRBV2 and TRBJ1-5; TRBD1 agrees at 10 bases. V gave up 6 bases and J gave up 9 bases; unmatched junction bases: 8. The CDR3 length is 14 residues. Germline V CDR1 and CDR2: SNHLY, FYNNEI. The CDR3 region has the DNA TGTGCCAGCAGGTCCGGGACAGGGGTTCCGCCCCAGCATTTT. Amino acids: CASRSGTGVPPQHF.

J is TRBJ2-7 and V is TRBV23-1; TRBD1 or TRBD2 may be the D gene (6 bases each). TRBV23-1 is marked as an open reading frame, function uncertain. Trimming pared 4 bases from V and 0 bases from J, leaving 16 bases between. The CDR3 loop spans 16 amino acids. The CDR3 loop reads CASSPLGGPSSYEQYF. Written as DNA, the CDR3 is TGCGCCAGCAGTCCTTTAGGGGGGCCCAGCTCCTACGAGCAGTACTTC.

The chain links TRBV7-2 to TRBJ1-5; D gene ambiguous. V lost 2 bases and J 7 bases, leaving 6 bases between the germline ends. The CDR3 loop spans 12 amino acids. Germline CDR1 SGHTA, CDR2 FQGNSA. The CDR3 DNA follows: TGTGCCAGCAGCTTACTGGGGCAGCCCCAGCATTTT. Translated, it gives CASSLLGQPQHF.

The gene calls are TRBV2 and TRBJ1-1; D might be TRBD1 (6 bases). Germline-derived CDR1 and CDR2 are SNHLY and FYNNEI. The CDR3 extends over 15 amino acids. V lost 1 base and J 10 bases, leaving 19 bases between the germline ends. The DNA of the CDR3 is TGTGCCAGCAGTGAAGATATAGGGGGAACCCCGTCAGCTTTCTTT. Residues: CASSEDIGGTPSAFF.

This clone has a handful of counts. This sequence joins TRBV7-6 and TRBJ1-2, with 10 nucleotides matching TRBD1. J gave up 8 bases and V 5 bases, and 5 bases lay outside the gene matches. The germline V gene has CDR1 SGHVS and CDR2 FNYEAQ. The CDR3 runs 13 residues. CDR3 residues: CASSERQGAGYTF. The CDR3 DNA reads TGTGCCAGCAGCGAACGACAGGGGGCCGGCTACACCTTC.

The rearrangement uses TRBV10-3 and TRBJ1-3, with 7 bases that match TRBD1. The V gene's germline CDR1 is ENHRY and CDR2 SYGVKD. CDR3 size: 16 residues. Trimming removed 11 bases from V and 6 bases from J; junction bases left unmatched: 19. CDR3 sequence (DNA): TGTGCCGTATTTAAACTCCCGGGACAGCTGGAAAACACCATATATTTT. Translating gives CAVFKLPGQLENTIYF.

This rearrangement joins TRBV2 to TRBJ2-5; 7 bases agree with TRBD2. CDR3 length: 19 amino acids. Germline CDR1 and CDR2: SNHLY and FYNNEI. V lost 8 bases and J lost 2; bases outside the gene matches: 23. CDR3 DNA sequence: TGTGCCAGCTTCGAGGGGCAGGTCTACGCAGGAGCGGGACAAGAGACCCAGTACTTC. Encoded protein: CASFEGQVYAGAGQETQYF.

This clone appeared a few times. The chain is built from TRBV2 and TRBJ2-2, with TRBD1 identical over 8 bases. The CDR3 runs 14 residues. In germline, CDR1 is SNHLY, CDR2 FYNNEI. After removal of 8 bases from V and 7 bases from J, the junction contained 9 bases not matched to a gene. CDR3 DNA sequence: TGTGCCAGCCGGCAGGGGGCAAGCGGCGGGGAGCTGTTTTTT. Translating it yields CASRQGASGGELFF.

V gene TRBV7-3 combines with J gene TRBJ2-3; D possibly corresponds to TRBD1 (5 bases). Between the trimmed V and J ends, which lost 5 bases and 4 bases, there was a span of 13 bases. Germline V gene lookup returns CDR1 SGHTA and CDR2 FQGTGA. The CDR3 has 14 amino acids. CDR3 residues: CASSPGNFADTQYF. CDR3 DNA: TGTGCCAGCAGCCCAGGGAATTTCGCAGATACGCAGTATTTT. The variable domain in full, with the rest retrieved from reference TRBV7-3 and TRBJ2-3, is GAGVSQTPSNKVTEKGKYVELRCDPISGHTALYWYRQSLGQGPEFLIYFQGTGAADDSGLPNDRFFAVRPEGSVSTLKIQRTERGDSAVYLCASSPGNFADTQYFGPGTRLTVL.